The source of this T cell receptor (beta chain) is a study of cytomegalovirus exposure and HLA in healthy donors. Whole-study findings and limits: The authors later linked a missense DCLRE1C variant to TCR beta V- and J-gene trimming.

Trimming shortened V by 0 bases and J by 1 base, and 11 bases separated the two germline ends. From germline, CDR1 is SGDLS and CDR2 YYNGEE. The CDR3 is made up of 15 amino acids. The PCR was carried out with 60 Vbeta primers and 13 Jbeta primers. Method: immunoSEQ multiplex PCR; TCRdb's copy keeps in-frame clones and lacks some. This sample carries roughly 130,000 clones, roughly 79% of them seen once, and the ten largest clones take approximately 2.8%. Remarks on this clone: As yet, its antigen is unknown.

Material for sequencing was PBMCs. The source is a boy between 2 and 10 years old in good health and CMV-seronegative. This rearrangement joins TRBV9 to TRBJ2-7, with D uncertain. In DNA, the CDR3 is TGTGCCAGCAGCGTAGACTGGGCCCCTTCCTACGAGCAGTACTTC. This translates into CASSVDWAPSYEQYF.